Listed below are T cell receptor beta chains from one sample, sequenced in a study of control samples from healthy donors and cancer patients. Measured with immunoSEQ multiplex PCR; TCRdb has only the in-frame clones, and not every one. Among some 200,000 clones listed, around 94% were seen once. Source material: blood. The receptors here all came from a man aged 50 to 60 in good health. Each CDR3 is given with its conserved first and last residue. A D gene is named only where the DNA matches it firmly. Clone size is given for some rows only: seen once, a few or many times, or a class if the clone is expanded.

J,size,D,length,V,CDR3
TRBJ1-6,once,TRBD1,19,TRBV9,CASSVSTGTGKDYNSPLHF
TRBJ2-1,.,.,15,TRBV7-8,CASRPPSIPDNEQFF
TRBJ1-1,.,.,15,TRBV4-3,CASSHNLQGGTEAFF
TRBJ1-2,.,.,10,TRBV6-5,CAYSGGGYTF
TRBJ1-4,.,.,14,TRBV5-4,CASSLAGYNEKLFF
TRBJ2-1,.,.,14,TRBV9,CASSVGPAANEQFF
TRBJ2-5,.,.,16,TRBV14,CASSQARTMAQETQYF
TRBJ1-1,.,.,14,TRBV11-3,CASSLGRLGTEAFF
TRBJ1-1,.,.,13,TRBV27,CASRSLTNTEAFF
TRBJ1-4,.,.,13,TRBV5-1,CASSRTASEKLFF
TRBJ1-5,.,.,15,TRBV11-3,CASKDRIPSNQPQHF
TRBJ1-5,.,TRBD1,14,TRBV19,CASSPDRGSQPQHF
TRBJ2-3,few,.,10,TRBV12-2,CASRLGTQYF
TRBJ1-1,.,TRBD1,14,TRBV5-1,CASSLAGGTTEAFF
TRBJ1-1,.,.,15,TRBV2,CASSEDASMNTEAFF
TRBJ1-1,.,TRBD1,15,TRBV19,CASIDQGAANTEAFF
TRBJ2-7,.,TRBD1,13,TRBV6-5,CASSSQGVDEQYF
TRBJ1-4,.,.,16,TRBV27,CASSLSARVANEKLFF
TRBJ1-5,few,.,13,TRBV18,CASSPGPNQPQHF
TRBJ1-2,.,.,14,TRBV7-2,CASSAYSGDDGYTF
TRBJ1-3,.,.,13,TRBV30,CAWSVLTGNTIYF
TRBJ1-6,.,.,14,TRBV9,CASSVGREGSPLHF
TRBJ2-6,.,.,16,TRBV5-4,CASSLLQSSGANVLTF
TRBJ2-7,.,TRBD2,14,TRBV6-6,CASTPGGSPYEQYF
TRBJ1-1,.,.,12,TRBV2,CASSGWESEAFF
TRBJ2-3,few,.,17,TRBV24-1,CATSDSAIQGSFNTQYF
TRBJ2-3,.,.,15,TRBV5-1,CASSLGQGTADTQYF
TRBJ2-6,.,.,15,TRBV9,CASSVASSGANVLTF
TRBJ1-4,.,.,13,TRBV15,CATSAARKEKLFF
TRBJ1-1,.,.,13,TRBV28,CASSPDTYTEAFF
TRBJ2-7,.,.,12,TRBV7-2,CASSLGWYEQYF
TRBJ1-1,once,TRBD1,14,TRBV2,CASTSGTGDTEAFF
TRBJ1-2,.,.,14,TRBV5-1,CASSLLQGNTGYTF
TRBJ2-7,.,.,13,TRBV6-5,CASRRGAFGEQYF
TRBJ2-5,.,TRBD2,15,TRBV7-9,CASSFPFSGQETQYF
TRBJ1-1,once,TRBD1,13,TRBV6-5,CASSRGTGTEAFF
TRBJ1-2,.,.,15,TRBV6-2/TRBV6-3,CASSYLQVRSYGYTF
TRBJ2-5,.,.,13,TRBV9,CASSRGGQETQYF
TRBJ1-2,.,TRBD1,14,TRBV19,CASRGQGSYYGYTF
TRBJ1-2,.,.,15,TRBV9,CASSVGGVGNYGYTF
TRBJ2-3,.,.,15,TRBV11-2,CASSLDGGRTDTQYF
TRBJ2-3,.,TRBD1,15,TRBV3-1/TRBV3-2,CASSHRTGPTDTQYF
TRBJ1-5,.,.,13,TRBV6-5,CASSFDRDQPQHF
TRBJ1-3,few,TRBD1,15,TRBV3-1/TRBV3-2,CASRFGQEPGNTIYF
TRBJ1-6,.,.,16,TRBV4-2,CASSQDQTSGASPLHF
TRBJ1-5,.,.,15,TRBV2,CASSEYGTGNQPQHF
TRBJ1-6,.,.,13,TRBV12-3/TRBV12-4,CASSSGLDSPLHF
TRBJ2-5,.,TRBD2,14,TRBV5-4,CASSLAGGQETQYF
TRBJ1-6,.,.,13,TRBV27,CASSGQSNSPLHF
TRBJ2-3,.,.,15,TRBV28,CASSLASLGEDTQYF
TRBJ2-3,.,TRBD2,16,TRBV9,CASSVGTSEWTDTQYF
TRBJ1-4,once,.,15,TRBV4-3,CASSPGKGTNEKLFF
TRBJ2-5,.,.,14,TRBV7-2,CASSPLWSEGTQYF
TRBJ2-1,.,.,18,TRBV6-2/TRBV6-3,CASSSLVPAGESYNEQFF
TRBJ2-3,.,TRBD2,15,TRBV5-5,CASSSPAGVADTQYF